These 19 T cell receptor beta chains originate from one sample sequenced in a study of T cell responses to AZD1222 COVID-19 vaccine. Generated by immunoSEQ multiplex PCR, the TCRdb table keeps only in-frame clones and is missing some. The sample lists 95,000 to 110,000 clones, around 92% occurring once. The sample here was peripheral blood, taken 28 days after the second AZD1222 dose. The receptors here all came from an adult who received the AZD1222 COVID-19 vaccine.

The rearrangement links TRBV5-1 to TRBJ2-7, with D possibly being TRBD2 (5 bases). Germline-derived CDR1 and CDR2 are SGHRS and YFSETQ. V shed 4 bases and J shed 7 bases, with 18 bases lying between them. This CDR3 is 14 amino acids long. The CDR3 reads CASSPDPGLPEQYF. DNA of the CDR3: TGCGCCAGCAGCCCCGACCCCGGACTTCCTGAGCAGTACTTC.

The chain combines TRBV5-5 with TRBJ1-1; D gene ambiguous. V dropped 4 bases and J dropped 5 bases, with 9 bases sitting between them. The CDR3 contains 12 residues. Germline loops: CDR1 SGHKS, CDR2 YYEKEE (reference sequence). CDR3 loop: CASSRGETEAFF. The CDR3 DNA reads as TGTGCCAGCAGCCGAGGAGAAACTGAAGCTTTCTTT.

This rearrangement joins TRBV5-1 to TRBJ2-2, with D tentatively TRBD1 or TRBD2 (5 bases each). Trimming stripped 4 bases from V and 8 bases from J, with 12 bases between. The CDR3 loop spans 13 amino acids. CDR1 is SGHRS and CDR2 is YFSETQ in the germline V gene. The CDR3 nucleotides are TGCGCCAGCAGCCCGGGACCCCGGGGGGAGCTGTTTTTT. It specifies CASSPGPRGELFF.

The J gene is TRBJ1-2, the V gene TRBV6-4; TRBD1 matches at 8 bases. Trimming took 3 bases from V and 4 from J; bases not matched to a gene: 10. Germline V gene data show CDR1 as MRHNA and CDR2 as SNTAGT. CDR3 size: 16 residues. The CDR3 nucleotides read TGTGCCAGCAGTGAAATTGACAGGGGCGGATGCTATGGCTACACCTTC. Amino acid sequence: CASSEIDRGGCYGYTF.

The table lists this clone with a count of one. This chain joins TRBV14 and TRBJ1-2, with 9 bases fitting TRBD1. V gave up 2 bases and J gave up 4 bases; unmatched junction bases: 5. Germline V gene lookup returns CDR1 SGHDN and CDR2 FVKESK. The CDR3 is made up of 15 amino acids. The CDR3 sequence is CASSQITGGGYGYTF. The DNA of the CDR3 is TGTGCCAGCAGCCAAATAACAGGGGGCGGCTATGGCTACACCTTC. Using reference TRBV14 and TRBJ1-2 for the parts outside the CDR3, the full variable domain is EAGVTQFPSHSVIEKGQTVTLRCDPISGHDNLYWYRRVMGKEIKFLLHFVKESKQDESGMPNNRFLAERTGGTYSTLKVQPAELEDSGVYFCASSQITGGGYGYTFGSGTRLTVV.

This clone was seen more than once but under ten times. The chain is built from TRBV2 and TRBJ1-2, with 10 nucleotides matching TRBD1. Germline loops: CDR1 SNHLY, CDR2 FYNNEI. The CDR3 length is 13 residues. After removal of 6 bases from V and 13 bases from J, the junction contained 11 bases not matched to a gene. Here the CDR3 reads CASRRTGGGVCTF. The CDR3 DNA sequence: TGTGCCAGCAGACGGACAGGGGGGGGAGTATGCACCTTC.

The rearrangement uses TRBV28 and TRBJ1-3; D is ambiguous. Germline CDR1 reads MDHEN; CDR2 reads SYDVKM. V lost 7 bases to trimming and J lost 0 bases, with 10 bases between them. This CDR3 has 14 amino acids. The chain's CDR3 is CASTGGDSGNTIYF. The CDR3 DNA reads TGTGCCAGCACAGGCGGCGACTCTGGAAACACCATATATTTT.

The rearrangement uses TRBV6-2 or TRBV6-3 and TRBJ1-1; D is uncertain. This CDR3 has 13 residues. The germline V gene encodes CDR1 MNHEY and CDR2 SVGEGT. V lost 0 bases and J 8 bases, leaving 10 bases between the germline ends. CDR3 sequence reads: CASSYSFPWEAFF. In DNA, the CDR3 is TGTGCCAGCAGTTACTCGTTCCCCTGGGAAGCTTTCTTT.

The CDR3 bases are TGCAGTGCTACTTCGGTGGGAGCTTTCTTT. Its protein is CSATSVGAFF. The chain is built from TRBV20-1 and TRBJ1-1, with D unclear. This CDR3 contains 10 residues. CDR1 and CDR2 from the germline V gene are DFQATT and SNEGSKA (reference sequence). Deletions cut 4 bases from V and 10 bases from J, with 10 bases between.

The chain joins TRBV12-5 to TRBJ2-7; perhaps TRBD2 as D (6 bases). V lost 11 bases to trimming and J lost 13 bases, with 27 bases between them. Germline-derived CDR1 and CDR2 are LGHNT and FRNRAP. CDR3 length: 13 residues. The chain's CDR3 is CAGGWEQVGEVYF. The CDR3 bases are TGTGCTGGGGGGTGGGAGCAGGTAGGAGAGGTATACTTC.

The chain has TRBV2 and TRBJ2-1, with 7 bases fitting TRBD1. CDR1 and CDR2 (germline): SNHLY, FYNNEI. J was trimmed by 0 bases and V by 5 bases; bases with no gene match: 7. The CDR3 loop spans 16 amino acids. CDR3 loop: CASSQRQGRSYNEQFF. In nucleotides, the CDR3 is TGTGCCAGCAGTCAAAGACAGGGCCGCTCCTACAATGAGCAGTTCTTC.

V is TRBV2 and J is TRBJ2-5, with D unclear. There are 11 residues in the CDR3. The germline V and J ends were trimmed by 0 bases and 5 bases, with 1 base remaining between them. In germline, CDR1 is SNHLY, CDR2 FYNNEI. The CDR3 DNA reads TGTGCCAGCAGTGAAGCGGAGACCCAGTACTTC. Its translation is CASSEAETQYF. The full variable domain, with the rest looked up from reference TRBV2 and TRBJ2-5, is EPEVTQTPSHQVTQMGQEVILRCVPISNHLYFYWYRQILGQKVEFLVSFYNNEISEKSEIFDDQFSVERPDGSNFTLKIRSTKLEDSAMYFCASSEAETQYFGPGTRLLVL.

The chain combines TRBV6-5 with TRBJ1-1; D is possibly TRBD1 (6 bases). CDR1 is MNHEY, CDR2 SVGAGI, per germline. Trimming removed 8 bases from V and 2 bases from J, with 12 bases in between. This CDR3 contains 13 residues. The CDR3 DNA reads as TGTGCCAGCCATGTGACAGGCAACACTGAAGCTTTCTTT. Protein sequence: CASHVTGNTEAFF.

This chain joins TRBV7-3 and TRBJ2-7; 8 bases agree with TRBD2. The germline CDR1 and CDR2 sequences are SGHTA and FQGTGA. The V gene end was trimmed by 2 bases and the J gene end by 4 bases; junction bases not matched to a gene: 4. The CDR3 sequence is 14 residues long. The CDR3 loop is CASSLLGGGYEQYF. The CDR3 DNA follows: TGTGCCAGCAGCTTATTGGGCGGGGGGTACGAGCAGTACTTC. The full variable domain, its missing parts supplied by reference TRBV7-3 and TRBJ2-7, is GAGVSQTPSNKVTEKGKYVELRCDPISGHTALYWYRQSLGQGPEFLIYFQGTGAADDSGLPNDRFFAVRPEGSVSTLKIQRTERGDSAVYLCASSLLGGGYEQYFGPGTRLTVT.

The J gene is TRBJ2-7, the V gene TRBV28, with TRBD2 matching 11 bases. The J segment lost 0 bases and the V segment lost 2 bases, leaving 9 bases of the junction unmatched. This CDR3 region has 18 residues. Germline CDR1 reads MDHEN; CDR2 reads SYDVKM. Here the CDR3 reads CASSLALGLAVSSYEQYF. The CDR3 nucleotides read TGTGCCAGCAGTTTAGCCCTGGGACTAGCGGTCAGCTCCTACGAGCAGTACTTC.

This sequence joins TRBV25-1 and TRBJ1-1, with D possibly being TRBD1 (5 bases). The CDR3 covers 14 residues. Germline assignment: CDR1 MGHDK and CDR2 SYGVNS. V lost 1 base, J lost 6 bases, and 12 bases lay in between. This CDR3 reads CASSEWRQHSEAFF. DNA of the CDR3: TGTGCCAGCAGTGAATGGAGACAGCATTCTGAAGCTTTCTTT. Supplemented by reference TRBV25-1 and TRBJ1-1, the full variable domain reads EADIYQTPRYLVIGTGKKITLECSQTMGHDKMYWYQQDPGMELHLIHYSYGVNSTEKGDLSSESTVSRIRTEHFPLTLESARPSHTSQYLCASSEWRQHSEAFFGQGTRLTVV.

This chain links TRBV20-1 with TRBJ1-2; D might be TRBD1 (5 bases). The CDR3 length is 16 residues. The V gene lost 3 bases and the J gene lost 6 bases, with 23 bases spanning the gap. CDR1 and CDR2 from the germline V gene are DFQATT and SNEGSKA (reference sequence). The CDR3 coding sequence is TGCAGTGCTAGTTCTTGGGAAGGGACGGTCCTGGATGGCTACACCTTC. It encodes CSASSWEGTVLDGYTF.

The chain links TRBV9 to TRBJ1-4; no clear D gene. The germline V gene has CDR1 SGDLS and CDR2 YYNGEE. The ends were cut back, 0 bases at V and 10 bases at J, with 10 bases in the middle. The CDR3 is 13 residues long. The CDR3 reads CASSVGLMGKLFF. The CDR3 DNA follows: TGTGCCAGCAGCGTAGGATTAATGGGAAAACTGTTTTTT. Drawing the rest from reference TRBV9 and TRBJ1-4, the complete variable domain is DSGVTQTPKHLITATGQRVTLRCSPRSGDLSVYWYQQSLDQGLQFLIQYYNGEERAKGNILERFSAQQFPDLHSELNLSSLELGDSALYFCASSVGLMGKLFFGSGTQLSVL.

The chain is built from TRBV19 and TRBJ1-2, with unresolved D. Looked up from germline, CDR1 is LNHDA and CDR2 is SQIVND (reference sequence). V was trimmed by 4 bases and J by 1 base, leaving 13 bases between them. This CDR3 contains 15 residues. CDR3 protein: CASSTVWGGNYGYTF. CDR3 bases: TGTGCCAGTAGTACCGTGTGGGGTGGTAACTATGGCTACACCTTC.